This is a list of T cell receptor beta chains from one sample in a study of blood T cell repertoires in COVID-19. The protocol was immunoSEQ multiplex PCR, while the TCRdb copy is restricted to in-frame clones and leaves out a portion. In the table there are 31,000 or so clones, less than 90% of which are singletons. Sequencing was carried out using peripheral blood. These receptors originate from a human donor with active COVID-19. The donor label of this sample is uncertain. Both conserved end residues are part of each CDR3. Each record gives: clone size, D gene, V gene, J gene, CDR3 DNA, CDR3 protein. The D gene is left open where the match is weak. Clone size appears in some rows only: once, few, many, or a class for an expanded clone.

abundance: once; d_gene: .; v_gene: TRBV6-2/TRBV6-3; j_gene: TRBJ1-2; CDR3nt: TGTGCCAGCAGTTACGCCCGGGTCTATGGCTACACCTTC; CDR3aa: CASSYARVYGYTF
abundance: .; d_gene: .; v_gene: TRBV6-6; j_gene: TRBJ1-5; CDR3nt: TGTGCCAGCAGTTACCCAGAAGACAATCAGCCCCAGCATTTT; CDR3aa: CASSYPEDNQPQHF
abundance: .; d_gene: .; v_gene: TRBV7-8; j_gene: TRBJ1-1; CDR3nt: TGTGCCAGCAGCCGAGACACCACTGAAGCTTTCTTT; CDR3aa: CASSRDTTEAFF
abundance: .; d_gene: .; v_gene: TRBV19; j_gene: TRBJ1-2; CDR3nt: TGTGCCAGTACAAGGGGTAACTATGGCTACACCTTC; CDR3aa: CASTRGNYGYTF
abundance: .; d_gene: .; v_gene: TRBV19; j_gene: TRBJ1-5; CDR3nt: TGTGCCAGTAGTATGAGTTTGGTGAGTGGCAATCAGCCCCAGCATTTT; CDR3aa: CASSMSLVSGNQPQHF
abundance: .; d_gene: .; v_gene: TRBV14; j_gene: TRBJ1-2; CDR3nt: TGTGCCAGCAGCCGGAGAACAGGCCCCGACGGCGGCTACACCTTC; CDR3aa: CASSRRTGPDGGYTF
abundance: few; d_gene: TRBD2; v_gene: TRBV7-2; j_gene: TRBJ2-5; CDR3nt: TGTGCCAGCAGCTTAGCTCTAGCGGGAGGAGAGACCCAGTACTTC; CDR3aa: CASSLALAGGETQYF
abundance: .; d_gene: TRBD1; v_gene: TRBV3-1/TRBV3-2; j_gene: TRBJ1-6; CDR3nt: TGTGCCAGCAGCCAAGCCGGGACAGGAGATTCACCCCTCCACTTT; CDR3aa: CASSQAGTGDSPLHF
abundance: .; d_gene: .; v_gene: TRBV6-5; j_gene: TRBJ1-2; CDR3nt: TGTGCCAGCAGTTACGGACAGTCCTATGGCTACACCTTC; CDR3aa: CASSYGQSYGYTF
abundance: once; d_gene: TRBD2; v_gene: TRBV10-3; j_gene: TRBJ2-7; CDR3nt: TGTGCCATCAGATCCGGGACTAGCACCTACGAGCAGTACTTC; CDR3aa: CAIRSGTSTYEQYF
abundance: .; d_gene: TRBD1; v_gene: TRBV5-5; j_gene: TRBJ1-2; CDR3nt: TGTGCCAGCAGCTTGGAGGGACAGGGACATGGCTACACCTTC; CDR3aa: CASSLEGQGHGYTF
abundance: .; d_gene: .; v_gene: TRBV28; j_gene: TRBJ1-5; CDR3nt: TGTGCCAGCAGCTCAGGCAATCAGCCCCAGCATTTT; CDR3aa: CASSSGNQPQHF
abundance: .; d_gene: TRBD1; v_gene: TRBV28; j_gene: TRBJ1-5; CDR3nt: TGTGCCAGCAGTTCTCCTGGACAGGGAAAGCCCCAGCATTTT; CDR3aa: CASSSPGQGKPQHF
abundance: .; d_gene: .; v_gene: TRBV29-1; j_gene: TRBJ2-5; CDR3nt: TGCAGCGTTGAAGAGGGGGGGCTAGGCGGAGAGACCCAGTACTTC; CDR3aa: CSVEEGGLGGETQYF
abundance: .; d_gene: TRBD1; v_gene: TRBV9; j_gene: TRBJ1-3; CDR3nt: TGTGCCAGCAGCGCCGGACAGGGGGTCGGAAACACCATATATTTT; CDR3aa: CASSAGQGVGNTIYF
abundance: .; d_gene: .; v_gene: TRBV6-4; j_gene: TRBJ1-2; CDR3nt: TGTGCCAGCAGGGGTACTACAGGCTTGGGCTACACCTTC; CDR3aa: CASRGTTGLGYTF
abundance: once; d_gene: .; v_gene: TRBV9; j_gene: TRBJ2-7; CDR3nt: TGTGCCAGCAGCGTAGACTGGGGCGCGTACGAGCAGTACTTC; CDR3aa: CASSVDWGAYEQYF
abundance: .; d_gene: TRBD1; v_gene: TRBV7-3; j_gene: TRBJ1-2; CDR3nt: TGTGCCAGCAGCCCTCAGGGGGCGGACTATGGCTACACCTTC; CDR3aa: CASSPQGADYGYTF
abundance: .; d_gene: TRBD1; v_gene: TRBV5-6; j_gene: TRBJ1-1; CDR3nt: TGTGCCAGCAGCTTGCCCGGGACAGGGCTGAACACTGAAGCTTTCTTT; CDR3aa: CASSLPGTGLNTEAFF
abundance: .; d_gene: .; v_gene: TRBV5-1; j_gene: TRBJ2-2; CDR3nt: TGCGCCAGCAGCTTGGACGGCCGGACAAACACCGGGGAGCTGTTTTTT; CDR3aa: CASSLDGRTNTGELFF
abundance: .; d_gene: TRBD2; v_gene: TRBV10-1; j_gene: TRBJ2-1; CDR3nt: TGCGCCAGCATCAGACGGGACTACAGCTCCTACAATGAGCAGTTCTTC; CDR3aa: CASIRRDYSSYNEQFF
abundance: .; d_gene: TRBD1; v_gene: TRBV2; j_gene: TRBJ1-4; CDR3nt: TGTGCCAGCAGTTCTTCAGGGGGCTCTGAAAAACTGTTTTTT; CDR3aa: CASSSSGGSEKLFF
abundance: .; d_gene: TRBD1; v_gene: TRBV7-2; j_gene: TRBJ1-5; CDR3nt: TGTGCCAGCAGGACAGGGAGACGGGGCAATCAGCCCCAGCATTTT; CDR3aa: CASRTGRRGNQPQHF
abundance: once; d_gene: .; v_gene: TRBV6-5; j_gene: TRBJ2-1; CDR3nt: TGTGCCAGCAGTTACGGGGGGGGCTCGTATGAGCAGTTCTTC; CDR3aa: CASSYGGGSYEQFF
abundance: .; d_gene: TRBD1; v_gene: TRBV4-1; j_gene: TRBJ1-5; CDR3nt: TGCGCCAGCAGCCAGGGGACAGGGGGCAGAGAGCCCCAGCATTTT; CDR3aa: CASSQGTGGREPQHF